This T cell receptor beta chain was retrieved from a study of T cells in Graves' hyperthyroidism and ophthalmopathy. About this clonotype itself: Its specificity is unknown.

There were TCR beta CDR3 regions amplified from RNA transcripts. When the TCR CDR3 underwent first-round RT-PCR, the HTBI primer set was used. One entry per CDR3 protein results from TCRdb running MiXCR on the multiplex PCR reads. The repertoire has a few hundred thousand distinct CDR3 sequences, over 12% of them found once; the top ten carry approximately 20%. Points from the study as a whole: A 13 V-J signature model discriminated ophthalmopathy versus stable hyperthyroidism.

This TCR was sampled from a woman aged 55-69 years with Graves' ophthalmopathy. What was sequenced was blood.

The chain's CDR3 is CSARDENRGWETQYF. The CDR3, as DNA: TGCAGTGCTAGAGATGAGAACAGGGGATGGGAGACCCAGTACTTC. The genes are TRBV20-1 and TRBJ2-5, with 7 bases aligning to TRBD1. J was trimmed by 5 bases and V by 0 bases; bases with no gene match: 9. CDR1 is DFQATT and CDR2 is SNEGSKA in the germline V gene (reference sequence). The CDR3 runs 15 residues.